The present TCR beta chain was sequenced within a study of blood T cell repertoires in COVID-19. Study as a whole: The samples span acute and convalescent COVID-19 from the United States, Italy and Spain. The cDNA or gDNA used as material had been derived from T cells, B-cell-depleted T cells, or PBMCs.

Germline CDR1 is MNHEY and CDR2 is SVGAGI. The CDR3 runs 13 residues. V shed 5 bases and J shed 10 bases, with 15 bases lying between them. The table came from immunoSEQ multiplex PCR; TCRdb's copy has only in-frame clones and leaves some out. The table lists 60,000 to 85,000 clones, 80% to 90% of them singletons. Sequencing used peripheral blood. The sequence was obtained from a woman between 55 and 75 years old with acute or convalescent COVID-19. The chain employs TRBV6-5 and TRBJ2-1; D might be TRBD2 (5 bases). The CDR3 spells CASSPPIGGEQFF. DNA for the CDR3: TGTGCCAGCAGTCCACCTATCGGAGGAGAGCAGTTCTTC.